The clone carrying this T cell receptor beta chain was recorded a few times. This CDR3 region has 15 residues. CDR1 MRHNA and CDR2 SNTAGT come from the germline V gene. Trimming removed 6 bases at V and 0 bases at J, with 13 bases between. This sample stems from a study of blood T cell repertoires in COVID-19. About the study: Samples of COVID-19 (acute and convalescent) were obtained from the United States, Italy and Spain. PBMCs, B-cell-depleted T cells, or T cells provided the cDNA or gDNA that made up the material.

Per the original data handling: Reference gene primer amplification gave estimated nucleated cell counts. Data came from immunoSEQ multiplex PCR; TCRdb stores just in-frame clones and leaves some out. V, J and clone size derive from that table, while D and trimming were established from the DNA sequence. The table includes about 59,000 clones, about nine tenths detected once. The genes are TRBV6-4 and TRBJ2-3; unclear D gene. The TCR originated in a human donor in a cohort sampled during active COVID-19. The source material was peripheral blood. This CDR3 reads CASSVTPTSTDTQYF. The CDR3 bases are TGTGCCAGCAGCGTTACGCCTACTAGCACAGATACGCAGTATTTT.